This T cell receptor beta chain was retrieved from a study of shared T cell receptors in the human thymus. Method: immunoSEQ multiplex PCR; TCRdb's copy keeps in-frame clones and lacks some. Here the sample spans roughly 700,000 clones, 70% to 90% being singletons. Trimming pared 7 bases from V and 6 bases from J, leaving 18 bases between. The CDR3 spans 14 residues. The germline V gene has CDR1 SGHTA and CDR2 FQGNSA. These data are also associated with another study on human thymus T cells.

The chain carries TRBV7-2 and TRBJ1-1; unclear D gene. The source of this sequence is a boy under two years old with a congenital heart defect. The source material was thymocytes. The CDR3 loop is CASILPGKKSEAFF. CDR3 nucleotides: TGTGCCAGCATCCTCCCGGGGAAGAAGTCTGAAGCTTTCTTT.